The rows below give T cell receptor beta chains drawn from one sample of a study of cytomegalovirus exposure and HLA in healthy donors. Some clones are missing from TCRdb's copy, which holds only in-frame ones; the method was immunoSEQ multiplex PCR. The repertoire holds roughly 140,000 clones, with roughly 92% as singletons. The material sequenced was PBMCs. The source is a man younger than 35 in good health and CMV-seronegative. Each CDR3 is given with its conserved first and last residue. Each record gives: J gene, V gene, clone size, D gene, CDR3 protein, CDR3 DNA. D genes are given only for firm matches. The listing skips clone size in some rows; elsewhere it reads once, few, many or a size class.

>TRBJ2-3|TRBV27|.|TRBD2
CASSPPAGGTDTQYF
TGTGCCAGCAGTCCCCCGGCGGGGGGCACAGATACGCAGTATTTT
>TRBJ1-5|TRBV2|.|.
CASSGGLTDSNQPQHF
TGTGCCAGCAGTGGAGGGCTCACCGATAGCAATCAGCCCCAGCATTTT
>TRBJ2-5|TRBV5-1|.|TRBD1
CASSPRDRGGETQYF
TGCGCCAGCAGCCCGCGCGACAGGGGGGGGGAGACCCAGTACTTC
>TRBJ2-1|TRBV4-1|.|.
CASSQDTGGEQFF
TGCGCCAGCAGCCAAGATACGGGTGGTGAGCAGTTCTTC
>TRBJ2-3|TRBV5-1|.|.
CATRDLTSTDTQYF
TGCGCCACCCGAGACTTAACTAGCACAGATACGCAGTATTTT
>TRBJ2-2|TRBV5-1|.|.
CASSSSYSFGVTGELFF
TGCGCCAGCAGCTCGTCTTACAGCTTTGGTGTCACCGGGGAGCTGTTTTTT
>TRBJ2-1|TRBV10-2|few|.
CASSALDEQFF
TGCGCCAGCAGTGCCCTTGATGAGCAGTTCTTC
>TRBJ2-2|TRBV7-8|.|TRBD2
CASSARLAGRVTGELFF
TGTGCCAGCAGCGCCAGACTAGCAGGGCGTGTGACCGGGGAGCTGTTTTTT
>TRBJ1-5|TRBV2|.|.
CASHSPQGTSNQPQHF
TGTGCCAGCCATTCCCCCCAGGGAACTAGCAATCAGCCCCAGCATTTT
>TRBJ2-1|TRBV27|.|TRBD2
CASMTGRDNEQFF
TGTGCCAGCATGACCGGGAGGGACAATGAGCAGTTCTTC
>TRBJ1-2|TRBV7-9|once|.
CASSLVGGYGYTF
TGTGCCAGCAGCTTAGTGGGGGGCTATGGCTACACCTTC
>TRBJ1-4|TRBV5-5|once|.
CASSLAFRAGEKLFF
TGTGCCAGCAGCTTGGCTTTCAGGGCCGGTGAAAAACTGTTTTTT
>TRBJ2-1|TRBV5-8|.|.
CASSSEGRFQFF
TGTGCCAGCAGTTCGGAGGGGCGGTTTCAGTTCTTC
>TRBJ2-7|TRBV6-6|once|.
CASSPGLPSYEQYF
TGTGCCAGCAGCCCGGGTCTTCCCTCCTACGAGCAGTACTTC
>TRBJ2-5|TRBV6-5|.|.
CASRRAREETQYF
TGTGCCAGCAGGAGGGCTAGGGAAGAGACCCAGTACTTC
>TRBJ2-6|TRBV5-1|.|.
CASSLVGSSGANVLTF
TGCGCCAGCAGCTTGGTGGGGAGCTCTGGGGCCAACGTCCTGACTTTC
>TRBJ1-4|TRBV11-2|.|TRBD1
CASSLGAGGREKLFF
TGTGCCAGCAGCTTAGGGGCAGGGGGCCGTGAAAAACTGTTTTTT